This TCR beta chain was obtained from a study of blood T cell repertoires in COVID-19. This CDR3 contains 15 residues. Germline V lookup: CDR1 MNHNY, CDR2 SVGAGI (reference sequence). The trim removed 4 bases at V and 5 bases at J, leaving 8 bases unmatched. Libraries were prepared by immunoSEQ multiplex PCR; TCRdb keeps only in-frame clonotypes and omits some of them. The sample holds over 120,000 clones; over 70% are singletons and the top ten take approximately 3.4%. The sequence came from a man in his 70s who had recovered from COVID-19. The source material was peripheral blood. This chain joins TRBV6-6 and TRBJ2-1; 7 positions match TRBD1. The CDR3: CASSFQTGPHNEQFF. DNA of the CDR3: TGTGCCAGCAGTTTTCAGACAGGGCCCCACAATGAGCAGTTCTTC.